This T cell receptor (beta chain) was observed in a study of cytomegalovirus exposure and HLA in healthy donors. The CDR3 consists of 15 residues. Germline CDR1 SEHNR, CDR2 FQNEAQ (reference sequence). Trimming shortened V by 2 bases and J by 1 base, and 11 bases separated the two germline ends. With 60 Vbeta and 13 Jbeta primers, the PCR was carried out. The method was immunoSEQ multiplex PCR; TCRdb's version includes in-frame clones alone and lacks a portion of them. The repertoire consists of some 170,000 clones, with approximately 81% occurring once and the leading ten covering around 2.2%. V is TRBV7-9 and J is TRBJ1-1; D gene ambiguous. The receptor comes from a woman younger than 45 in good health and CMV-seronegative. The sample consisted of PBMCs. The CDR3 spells CASSLLAGKNTEAFF. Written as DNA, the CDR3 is TGTGCCAGCAGCTTACTTGCGGGGAAGAACACTGAAGCTTTCTTT.